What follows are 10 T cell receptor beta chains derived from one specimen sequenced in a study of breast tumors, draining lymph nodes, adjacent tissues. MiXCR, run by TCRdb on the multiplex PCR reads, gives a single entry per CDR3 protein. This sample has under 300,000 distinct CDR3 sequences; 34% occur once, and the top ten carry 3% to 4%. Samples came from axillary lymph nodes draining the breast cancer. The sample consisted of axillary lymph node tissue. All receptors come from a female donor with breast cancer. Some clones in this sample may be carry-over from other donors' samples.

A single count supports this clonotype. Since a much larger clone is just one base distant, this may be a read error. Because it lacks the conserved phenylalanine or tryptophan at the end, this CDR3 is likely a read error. CDR3 in DNA: TGTGCCAGCAGCCTAGGGACTAGCGAGGTATACGAGCAGTACTCC. It encodes CASSLGTSEVYEQYS. The V and J genes are TRBV5-4 and TRBJ2-7, with 10 nucleotides matching TRBD2. The CDR3 is 15 amino acids. Trimming removed 4 bases from V and 4 bases from J; junction bases left unmatched: 8. Germline assignment: CDR1 SGHNT and CDR2 YYREEE (reference sequence).

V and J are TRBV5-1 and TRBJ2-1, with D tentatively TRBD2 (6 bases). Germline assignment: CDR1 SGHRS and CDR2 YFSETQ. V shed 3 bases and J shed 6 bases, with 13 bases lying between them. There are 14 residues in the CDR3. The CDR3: CASSYGRYGNEQFF. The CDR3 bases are TGCGCCAGCAGCTACGGGAGATATGGCAATGAGCAGTTCTTC.

In DNA, the CDR3 is TGTGCCAGCAGCTTAGATACGCTAGCGGGAATCTCCTACAATGAGCAGTTCTTC. The encoded protein is CASSLDTLAGISYNEQFF. V usage is TRBV11-3 and J usage is TRBJ2-1; 9 bases align to TRBD2. CDR1 is SGHNT, CDR2 YENEEA, per germline. V shed 0 bases and J 0 bases; nucleotides not matched to a gene: 6. This CDR3 is 18 amino acids long.

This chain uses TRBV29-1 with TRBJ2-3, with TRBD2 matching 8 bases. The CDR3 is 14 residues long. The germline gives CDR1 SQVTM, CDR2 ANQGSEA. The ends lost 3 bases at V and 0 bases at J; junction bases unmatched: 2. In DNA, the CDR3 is TGCAGCGTTGATAGCGGGACCAGCACAGATACGCAGTATTTT. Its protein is CSVDSGTSTDTQYF.

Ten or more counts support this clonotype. CDR3 in amino acids: CASSNEGGGYREQYF. In DNA form, the CDR3 reads TGTGCCAGCAGTAACGAGGGTGGGGGATATCGAGAGCAGTACTTC. The V call is TRBV12-3 or TRBV12-4, the J call TRBJ2-7; perhaps D is TRBD1 or TRBD2 (5 bases each). The length of the CDR3 is 15 residues. V was clipped by 5 bases and J by 7 bases, with 21 bases between them.

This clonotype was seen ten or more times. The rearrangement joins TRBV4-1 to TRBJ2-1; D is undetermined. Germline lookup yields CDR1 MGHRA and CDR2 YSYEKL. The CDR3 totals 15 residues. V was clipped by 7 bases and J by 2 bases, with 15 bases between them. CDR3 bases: TGCGCCAGCAAGCCCCCGGCAGTGACCTACAATGAGCAGTTCTTC. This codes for CASKPPAVTYNEQFF.

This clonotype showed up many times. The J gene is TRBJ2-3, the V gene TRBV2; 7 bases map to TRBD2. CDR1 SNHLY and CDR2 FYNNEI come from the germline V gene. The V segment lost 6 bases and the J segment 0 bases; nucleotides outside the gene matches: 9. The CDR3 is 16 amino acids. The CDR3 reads CASRREGPVSTDTQYF. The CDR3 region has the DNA TGTGCCAGCAGAAGGGAGGGCCCAGTTAGCACAGATACGCAGTATTTT.

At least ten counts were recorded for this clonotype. CDR3 in amino acids: CASSPPGYEQYF. The CDR3, as DNA: TGTGCCAGCAGCCCCCCCGGGTACGAGCAGTACTTC. V usage is TRBV7-9 and J usage is TRBJ2-7; D not resolved. V was shortened by 5 bases and J by 4 bases, with 9 bases between the two germline ends. The CDR3 is 12 amino acids. Germline CDR1 is SEHNR and CDR2 is FQNEAQ (reference sequence).

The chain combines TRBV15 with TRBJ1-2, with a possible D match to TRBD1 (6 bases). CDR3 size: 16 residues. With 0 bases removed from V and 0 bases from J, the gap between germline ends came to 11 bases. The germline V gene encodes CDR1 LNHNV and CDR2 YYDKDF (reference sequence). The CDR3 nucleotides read TGTGCCACCAGCAGAGACATTGGACAGACTAACTATGGCTACACCTTC. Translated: CATSRDIGQTNYGYTF.

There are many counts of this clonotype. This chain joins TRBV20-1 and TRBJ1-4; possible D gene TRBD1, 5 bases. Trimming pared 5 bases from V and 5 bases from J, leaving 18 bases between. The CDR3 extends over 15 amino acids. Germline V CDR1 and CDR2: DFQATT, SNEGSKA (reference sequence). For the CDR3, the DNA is TGCAGTGCTCAGTTCCCGGGCGGGGGGAATGAAAAACTGTTTTTT. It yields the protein CSAQFPGGGNEKLFF.